This T cell receptor (beta chain) was found in a study of regulatory T cells in long-lasting Graves disease. Study-level points and caveats: New patients shared fewer public clonotypes (approximately 970) than persistent patients did (more than 2,500).

The time point: persistent/refractory GD, antithyroid drugs over 5 years with positive TRAb. There was RNA extracted from PBMCs, and the TCR library was made from it. Peripheral blood, 8.5 to 9.5 milliliters per patient, was collected in EDTA tubes. Both iRepertoire HTBI primers and Arm-PCR of CDR3 regions were used to build the TCR beta libraries. TCRdb re-called the multiplex PCR reads with MiXCR, one entry per CDR3 protein. The table shows 650,000 to 850,000 distinct CDR3 sequences, with 25% to 35% occurring only once. About this clonotype itself: Its antigen is as yet unknown.

J was trimmed by 6 bases and V by 4 bases; bases with no gene match: 3. Germline assignment: CDR1 ENHRY and CDR2 SYGVKD. The CDR3 is 13 residues long. Sequencing used peripheral blood mononuclear cells (PBMCs), obtained when the disease was refractory, from a patient treated with antithyroid drugs. This sequence originates from a female donor with Graves disease. The chain joins TRBV10-3 to TRBJ1-1, with 9 bases that match TRBD1. The CDR3 region has the DNA TGTGCCATCAGTGGGAGACAGGGGGCTGAAGCTTTCTTT. Its translation is CAISGRQGAEAFF.